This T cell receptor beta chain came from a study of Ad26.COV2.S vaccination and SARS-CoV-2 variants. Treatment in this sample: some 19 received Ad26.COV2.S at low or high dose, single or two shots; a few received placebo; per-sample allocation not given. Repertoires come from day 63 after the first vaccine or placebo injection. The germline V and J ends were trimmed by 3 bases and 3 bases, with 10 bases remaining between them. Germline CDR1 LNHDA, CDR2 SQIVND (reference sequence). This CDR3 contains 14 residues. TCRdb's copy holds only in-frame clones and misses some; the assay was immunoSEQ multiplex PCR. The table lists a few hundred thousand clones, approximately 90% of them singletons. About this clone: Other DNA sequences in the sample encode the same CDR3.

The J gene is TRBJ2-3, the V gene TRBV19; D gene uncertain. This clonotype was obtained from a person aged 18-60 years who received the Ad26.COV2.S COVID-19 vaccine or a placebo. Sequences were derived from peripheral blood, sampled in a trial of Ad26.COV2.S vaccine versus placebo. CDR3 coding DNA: TGTGCCAGTAGTATTGGAATCGGAACAGATACGCAGTATTTT. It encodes CASSIGIGTDTQYF.